Listed below are T cell receptor beta chains from one sample, sequenced in a study of OX40 agonist ivuxolimab in advanced cancers. TCRdb's copy holds only in-frame clones and misses some; the assay was immunoSEQ multiplex PCR. In the table there are tens of thousands of clones, around 85% of which are singletons. Sequencing used CD4+ or CD8+ T cells sorted from blood, obtained in a trial of the OX40 agonist ivuxolimab. The receptor source for this set is an adult with an advanced solid tumor such as melanoma, head and neck, liver or kidney cancer. Each CDR3 is given with its conserved first and last residue. A D gene is named only where the DNA matches it firmly. Size is omitted from some rows. Given values are once, few, many or a class for expanded clones.

cdr3_aa cdr3_nt cdr3_length v_call clone_size d_call j_call
CASSFPGGGYTF TGTGCCAGCAGTTTCCCCGGGGGTGGCTACACCTTC 12 TRBV28 - - TRBJ1-2
CASSSGGFSTEAFF TGTGCCAGCAGTTCAGGGGGGTTCAGCACTGAAGCTTTCTTT 14 TRBV6-5 - TRBD1 TRBJ1-1
CASTLPGTKNIQYF TGTGCCAGCACCTTACCTGGGACCAAAAACATTCAGTACTTC 14 TRBV7-2 once - TRBJ2-4
CASTDRENTEAFF TGTGCCAGTACTGACAGGGAGAACACTGAAGCTTTCTTT 13 TRBV19 - TRBD1 TRBJ1-1
CASSLEPGGREQYF TGTGCCAGCAGCTTGGAACCCGGGGGGCGCGAGCAGTACTTC 14 TRBV5-4 once - TRBJ2-7
CAWMGARGYGYTF TGTGCCTGGATGGGGGCGCGAGGGTATGGCTACACCTTC 13 TRBV30 - - TRBJ1-2
CASSYSTGELFF TGTGCCAGCAGTTACTCCACCGGGGAGCTGTTTTTT 12 TRBV6-5 once - TRBJ2-2
CASGYRTGENSPLHF TGTGCCAGCGGGTATCGGACAGGGGAAAATTCACCCCTCCACTTT 15 TRBV4-2 medium-sized TRBD1 TRBJ1-6
CASSLNIDSPLHF TGTGCCAGCAGCTTAAACATTGATTCACCCCTCCACTTT 13 TRBV5-4 - - TRBJ1-6
CASSDGQGPEKLFF TGTGCCAGCAGCGACGGACAGGGTCCTGAAAAACTGTTTTTT 14 TRBV6-1 - TRBD1 TRBJ1-4
CASRAQGGGTQYF TGTGCCAGCAGAGCGCAAGGGGGCGGTACGCAGTATTTT 13 TRBV2 once TRBD1 TRBJ2-3
CASSFYSGTGGRNEQYF TGTGCCAGCAGTTTTTATTCCGGGACAGGGGGCCGGAACGAGCAGTACTTC 17 TRBV2 - TRBD1 TRBJ2-7
CASSTGQGLLKLFF TGCGCCAGCAGCACGGGACAGGGGCTCTTGAAACTGTTTTTT 14 TRBV5-1 once TRBD1 TRBJ1-4
CASSPQGKGEQYF TGTGCCAGCTCACCACAGGGTAAGGGCGAGCAGTACTTC 13 TRBV18 - - TRBJ2-7
CATSQDKTYEQYF TGTGCCACAAGTCAGGACAAAACCTACGAGCAGTACTTC 13 TRBV6-5 - - TRBJ2-7
CASSPDRIGNSPLHF TGTGCCAGCAGTCCAGACAGAATAGGAAATTCACCCCTCCACTTT 15 TRBV27 - - TRBJ1-6
CASSLAVAPVGDTQYF TGCGCCAGCAGCTTGGCGGTAGCGCCGGTCGGGGATACGCAGTATTTT 16 TRBV5-1 - - TRBJ2-3
CASSLRASNTGELFF TGTGCCAGCAGCTTACGGGCCTCGAACACCGGGGAGCTGTTTTTT 15 TRBV7-8 - - TRBJ2-2
CASRSWTGAGNTIYF TGTGCCAGCAGATCCTGGACAGGGGCTGGAAACACCATATATTTT 15 TRBV6-5 - TRBD1 TRBJ1-3
CASSDSSIGITTF TGCGCCAGCAGTGACAGCTCCATAGGGATTACCACCTTC 13 TRBV10-1 - - TRBJ1-2
CASSLTRADGYTF TGTGCCAGCAGTCTAACCCGGGCAGACGGCTACACCTTC 13 TRBV2 - - TRBJ1-2
CASSMRGTVNTEAFF TGTGCCAGTAGTATGCGGGGGACAGTTAACACTGAAGCTTTCTTT 15 TRBV19 - TRBD1 TRBJ1-1
CASSFGGGENF TGTGCCAGCAGCTTCGGGGGAGGAGAAAACTTC 11 TRBV5-8 - - TRBJ1-2
CASSFIIGSPDSPLHF TGTGCCAGCAGTTTTATAATAGGCTCACCGGATTCACCCCTCCACTTT 16 TRBV27 - - TRBJ1-6
CASSIKRTSAIFGELFF TGTGCCAGTAGTATAAAGAGGACTAGCGCCATATTCGGGGAGCTGTTTTTT 17 TRBV19 - TRBD2 TRBJ2-2
CASSQGLAGGPSETQYF TGTGCCAGCAGCCAAGGACTAGCGGGGGGGCCGAGTGAGACCCAGTACTTC 17 TRBV14 - TRBD2 TRBJ2-5
CASSLLVGQGNSPLHF TGTGCCAGCAGCTTATTAGTGGGACAGGGCAATTCACCCCTCCACTTT 16 TRBV7-9 - TRBD1 TRBJ1-6
CASSLNTFYNEQFF TGTGCCAGCAGCTTAAACACGTTCTACAATGAGCAGTTCTTC 14 TRBV5-4 - - TRBJ2-1
CASSETGGYQPQHF TGTGCCAGCTCAGAGACAGGGGGATATCAGCCCCAGCATTTT 14 TRBV18 - TRBD1 TRBJ1-5
CSVQGYGYTF TGCAGTGTTCAGGGGTATGGCTACACCTTC 10 TRBV20-1 few - TRBJ1-2
CASSKGRGYGQYSNQPQHF TGTGCCAGCAGCAAAGGCAGGGGGTATGGCCAATATAGCAATCAGCCCCAGCATTTT 19 TRBV21-1 - - TRBJ1-5
CASSLTRERFF TGTGCCAGCAGCCTTACGAGGGAGCGGTTTTTT 11 TRBV28 once - TRBJ1-4
CASSPDSGNSPLHF TGTGCCAGCTCACCGGACAGCGGCAATTCACCCCTCCACTTT 14 TRBV18 - - TRBJ1-6
CASSSGDGNEKLFF TGTGCCAGCAGTTCAGGGGACGGGAATGAAAAACTGTTTTTT 14 TRBV19 - - TRBJ1-4
CASSFGVGTGVGTGELFF TGTGCCAGCAGCTTTGGCGTCGGGACAGGGGTTGGTACCGGGGAGCTGTTTTTT 18 TRBV7-6 - TRBD1 TRBJ2-2
CASSIDRVTRDTEAFF TGTGCCAGTAGTATAGACAGGGTAACCCGCGACACTGAAGCTTTCTTT 16 TRBV19 - - TRBJ1-1
CASSLATGRWTEAFF TGTGCCAGCAGCTTAGCGACAGGCCGGTGGACTGAAGCTTTCTTT 15 TRBV7-9 - - TRBJ1-1
CATSGYGSYNEQFF TGTGCCACTTCGGGCTACGGGTCCTACAATGAGCAGTTCTTC 14 TRBV14 few - TRBJ2-1
CASSFGGNYGYTF TGTGCCAGCAGTTTTGGGGGGAACTATGGCTACACCTTC 13 TRBV27 - - TRBJ1-2
CASSTGTGQETQYF TGTGCCAGCAGCACCGGGACAGGGCAAGAGACCCAGTACTTC 14 TRBV7-3 - TRBD1 TRBJ2-5
CASSELETGAEAFF TGTGCCAGCAGTGAATTGGAGACAGGGGCTGAAGCTTTCTTT 14 TRBV6-1 - TRBD1 TRBJ1-1
CASSLGGSGANVLTF TGTGCCAGCAGCTTAGGAGGGAGTGGGGCCAACGTCCTGACTTTC 15 TRBV11-2 - - TRBJ2-6
CASSLEPEQYF TGTGCCAGCAGCTTAGAGCCCGAGCAGTACTTC 11 TRBV7-9 few - TRBJ2-7
CASSARGPNTEAFF TGTGCCAGCAGCGCACGGGGGCCGAACACTGAAGCTTTCTTT 14 TRBV9 - - TRBJ1-1
CASSFGQGPSYEQYF TGTGCCAGCAGCTTTGGTCAGGGTCCTTCGTACGAGCAGTACTTC 15 TRBV7-3 - - TRBJ2-7
CASSLGNLGRYNYGYTF TGTGCCAGCAGCTTAGGGAACTTAGGCAGGTACAACTATGGCTACACCTTC 17 TRBV11-2 - - TRBJ1-2
CASSFSGVLTETQYF TGCGCCAGCAGCTTTAGCGGGGTACTAACAGAGACCCAGTACTTC 15 TRBV5-1 - TRBD2 TRBJ2-5
CASSLREQETQYF TGCGCCAGCAGTTTGCGGGAACAAGAGACCCAGTACTTC 13 TRBV10-2 - - TRBJ2-5
CASSDPGTPNTEAFF TGTGCCAGCAGCGACCCCGGGACACCCAACACTGAAGCTTTCTTT 15 TRBV5-4 - - TRBJ1-1
CATTYNRGAEQYF TGTGCCACCACGTATAACAGGGGCGCTGAGCAGTACTTC 13 TRBV18 once TRBD1 TRBJ2-7
CASSPRGGSHEQYF TGTGCCAGCAGCCCCCGGGGGGGTAGCCACGAGCAGTACTTC 14 TRBV21-1 - - TRBJ2-7
CAWSPGGPEQYF TGTGCCTGGAGTCCGGGGGGGCCCGAGCAGTACTTC 12 TRBV30 - TRBD2 TRBJ2-7
CASIEGRNSPLHF TGTGCCAGCATCGAGGGTAGGAATTCACCCCTCCACTTT 13 TRBV2 - - TRBJ1-6
CASSLVVVSGELFF TGCGCCAGCAGCTTGGTGGTTGTTTCCGGGGAGCTGTTTTTT 14 TRBV5-1 - - TRBJ2-2
CASSRSGQGTDTQYF TGTGCCAGCAGCAGAAGTGGACAGGGCACAGATACGCAGTATTTT 15 TRBV7-6 - TRBD1 TRBJ2-3
CASSARGGIFQETQYF TGTGCCAGCAGTGCCCGGGGGGGGATCTTCCAAGAGACCCAGTACTTC 16 TRBV9 - TRBD2 TRBJ2-5
CASSPGLAGVDTQYF TGTGCCAGCAGCCCTGGACTAGCGGGGGTGGATACGCAGTATTTT 15 TRBV7-3 - TRBD2 TRBJ2-3